This TCR beta chain stems from a study of blood T cell repertoires in COVID-19. The overall study: Acute-phase and convalescent COVID-19 samples originated in the United States, Italy and Spain.

Sequencing used immunoSEQ multiplex PCR; TCRdb keeps in-frame clones, though not all of them. The profile shows some 320,000 clones, 65% to 90% of them singletons. With 5 bases removed from V and 2 bases from J, the gap between germline ends came to 16 bases. The CDR3 runs to 16 residues. Germline V gene sequence: CDR1 SGHVS, CDR2 FNYEAQ. V usage is TRBV7-6 and J usage is TRBJ1-3; the D is unclear. Material for sequencing was peripheral blood. This TCR was sampled from a human donor in a cohort sampled during active COVID-19. CDR3 sequence reads: CASSLSVPGAGNTIYF. In DNA form, the CDR3 reads TGTGCCAGCAGCCTTAGCGTTCCGGGAGCTGGAAACACCATATATTTT.